The clone carrying this T cell receptor beta chain was counted many times. Its antigen is unknown. The sample originates from a study of response to subunit inactivated influenza vaccine. The ends lost 1 base at V and 0 bases at J; junction bases unmatched: 8. The CDR3 consists of 18 residues. CDR1 is SGHTA, CDR2 FQGTGA, per germline. TCRdb ran MiXCR on the RT-PCR reads and lists one entry per CDR3 protein. The table has about 780,000 distinct CDR3 sequences, roughly 18% seen once. Whole-study results and caveats: Each seasonal influenza vaccination recruits few new T cells, the authors suggested.

The sequencing used PBMCs from blood, collected 5 days after vaccination. V is TRBV7-3 and J is TRBJ2-1, with TRBD2 identical over 8 bases. The sequence derives from a man between 50 and 59 years old who received an inactivated influenza vaccine. The CDR3 nucleotides are TGTGCCAGCAGCTTAATGGGAAGGACTAGCCTCTCCTACAATGAGCAGTTCTTC. Its protein product is CASSLMGRTSLSYNEQFF.